This T cell receptor (beta chain) was captured in a study of response to subunit inactivated influenza vaccine. General study results and limits: There was a suggestion from the authors that each seasonal influenza vaccination recruits few new T cells.

Germline V gives CDR1 ENHRY, CDR2 SYGVKD. Deletions cut 0 bases from V and 4 bases from J, with 9 bases between. CDR3 length equals 14 residues. TCRdb ran MiXCR on the RT-PCR reads and lists one entry per CDR3 protein. The data contain about 520,000 distinct CDR3 sequences, less than 30% of them singletons. This clonotype was detected only a few times. Antigen: not known. Sequenced material: CD4+ T cells sorted from PBMCs, taken 5 to 6 days after vaccination. The sequence was collected from a man between 50 and 59 years old who received an inactivated influenza vaccine. The chain uses TRBV10-3 and TRBJ2-5; D unclear. The CDR3 loop reads CAISESKQTETQYF. CDR3 nucleotide sequence: TGTGCCATCAGTGAGTCGAAACAGACAGAGACCCAGTACTTC.